A selection of T cell receptor beta chains follows, all from one sample in a study of T cell responses to AZD1222 COVID-19 vaccine. Sequencing used immunoSEQ multiplex PCR; TCRdb keeps in-frame clones, though not all of them. The profile covers some 100,000 clones, with roughly nine tenths appearing a single time and 4.5% to 6.5% taken by the ten largest. Material: peripheral blood, obtained on day 0 of AZD1222 vaccination. These receptors were collected from an adult in good health. Both conserved end residues are part of each CDR3. D genes are given only for firm matches. Rows give clone size only sometimes, using once, few, many, or a class for an expanded clone.

size: .
J: TRBJ1-4
D: .
V: TRBV13
CDR3: CASSLGNPTNEKLFF
DNA: TGTGCCAGCAGCTTAGGAAATCCAACTAATGAAAAACTGTTTTTT

size: .
J: TRBJ2-7
D: TRBD2
V: TRBV4-2
CDR3: CASSQAPAGGREQYF
DNA: TGTGCCAGCAGCCAAGCTCCAGCGGGAGGGCGTGAGCAGTACTTC

size: .
J: TRBJ2-3
D: TRBD2
V: TRBV4-2
CDR3: CASSPASGGVPSTDTQYF
DNA: TGTGCCAGCAGCCCCGCTAGCGGGGGGGTGCCTAGCACAGATACGCAGTATTTT

size: .
J: TRBJ2-7
D: .
V: TRBV28
CDR3: CASSSPSREQYF
DNA: TGTGCCAGCAGTTCTCCGTCCCGGGAGCAGTACTTC

size: .
J: TRBJ1-2
D: TRBD1
V: TRBV6-1
CDR3: CASSELGQRYGYTF
DNA: TGTGCCAGCAGTGAACTGGGACAGCGATATGGCTACACCTTC

size: .
J: TRBJ2-1
D: TRBD1
V: TRBV18
CDR3: CASSPGGQGAYNEQFF
DNA: TGTGCCAGCTCACCAGGGGGACAGGGAGCCTACAATGAGCAGTTCTTC

size: .
J: TRBJ2-7
D: .
V: TRBV3-1/TRBV3-2
CDR3: CASSPPGRTIYEQYF
DNA: TGTGCCAGCAGCCCCCCGGGACGGACTATCTACGAGCAGTACTTC

size: once
J: TRBJ2-7
D: .
V: TRBV27
CDR3: CASSLAPSYEQYF
DNA: TGTGCCAGCAGCCTAGCGCCCTCCTACGAGCAGTACTTC

size: .
J: TRBJ2-1
D: .
V: TRBV4-1
CDR3: CASSQGSATTYNEQFF
DNA: TGCGCCAGCAGCCAAGGATCCGCAACAACCTACAATGAGCAGTTCTTC

size: .
J: TRBJ2-7
D: TRBD1
V: TRBV6-2/TRBV6-3
CDR3: CASSTRDRGHEQYF
DNA: TGTGCCAGCAGTACCCGGGACAGGGGTCACGAGCAGTACTTC

size: once
J: TRBJ2-6
D: .
V: TRBV5-5
CDR3: CASSLQWGALSSGANVLTF
DNA: TGTGCCAGCAGCTTGCAGTGGGGGGCGCTAAGCTCTGGGGCCAACGTCCTGACTTTC

size: .
J: TRBJ1-2
D: .
V: TRBV19
CDR3: CASSPATAYGYTF
DNA: TGTGCCAGTAGTCCCGCGACAGCTTATGGCTACACCTTC

size: .
J: TRBJ1-5
D: .
V: TRBV30
CDR3: CAWSQGFQPQHF
DNA: TGTGCCTGGAGCCAGGGATTTCAGCCCCAGCATTTT

size: .
J: TRBJ1-3
D: .
V: TRBV18
CDR3: CASDGRSSGNTIYF
DNA: TGTGCCAGTGACGGACGGAGCTCTGGAAACACCATATATTTT

size: .
J: TRBJ1-4
D: .
V: TRBV5-1
CDR3: CASSFSTPGEKLFF
DNA: TGCGCCAGCAGCTTCAGTACCCCTGGTGAAAAACTGTTTTTT

size: few
J: TRBJ2-3
D: .
V: TRBV7-2
CDR3: CASSLDYLSTDTQYF
DNA: TGTGCCAGCAGCCTGGACTACCTAAGCACAGATACGCAGTATTTT

size: .
J: TRBJ2-7
D: .
V: TRBV4-1
CDR3: CASSQELANEQYF
DNA: TGCGCCAGCAGCCAAGAATTAGCGAACGAGCAGTACTTC

size: .
J: TRBJ1-1
D: .
V: TRBV2
CDR3: CASGAMGGAGMNTEAFF
DNA: TGTGCCAGCGGCGCAATGGGAGGGGCAGGAATGAACACTGAAGCTTTCTTT

size: .
J: TRBJ1-1
D: .
V: TRBV24-1
CDR3: CATSESGETEAFF
DNA: TGTGCCACCAGTGAATCGGGGGAAACTGAAGCTTTCTTT

size: .
J: TRBJ2-1
D: .
V: TRBV11-2
CDR3: CASSLAAVTVYNEQFF
DNA: TGTGCCAGCAGCTTAGCGGCCGTCACAGTATACAATGAGCAGTTCTTC

size: .
J: TRBJ2-7
D: TRBD2
V: TRBV3-1/TRBV3-2
CDR3: CASSPRLAGGQEQYF
DNA: TGTGCCAGCAGCCCCCGGCTAGCGGGGGGGCAAGAGCAGTACTTC

size: .
J: TRBJ2-3
D: TRBD2
V: TRBV28
CDR3: CASSPSGDTQYF
DNA: TGTGCCAGCAGCCCTAGCGGGGATACGCAGTATTTT

size: .
J: TRBJ1-2
D: .
V: TRBV27
CDR3: CASSSGLTADYGYTF
DNA: TGTGCCAGCAGTTCGGGGCTCACGGCCGACTATGGCTACACCTTC

size: .
J: TRBJ2-3
D: TRBD1
V: TRBV29-1
CDR3: CSVVGLTGGWSTDTQYF
DNA: TGCAGCGTTGTGGGTCTGACAGGGGGCTGGAGCACAGATACGCAGTATTTT

size: .
J: TRBJ1-5
D: .
V: TRBV28
CDR3: CASSLGDTLGFNQPQHF
DNA: TGTGCCAGCAGTTTGGGGGACACCCTAGGGTTCAATCAGCCCCAGCATTTT